Included here is one T cell receptor beta chain sequence, with context. Its cognate antigen is unknown. The germline CDR1 and CDR2 sequences are SGHDN and FVKESK. The CDR3 length is 15 residues. The V and J ends lost 1 base and 4 bases, in that order; junction bases with no gene match: 5. The data belong to a study of CD8+CD57+ T cells in acquired aplastic anemia. Study in general: Roughly 3.1 ug was the average amount of DNA from sorted CD4+ and CD8+ cells.

The patients chosen for sequencing had shown expansion of CD8+CD57+ cells (detected by flow cytometry). Severe acquired aplastic anemia was the diagnosis recorded for all patients. Each patient gave a blood sample that was collected before any therapy had been received. Findings of the study overall: Patients versus controls showed no significant CD8+ Simpson's diversity difference.

The template for TCR beta VDJ and CDR3 sequence profiling was genomic DNA. MiXCR, applied by TCRdb to the reads, yields one record per CDR3 protein. The sample yields roughly 260,000 distinct CDR3 sequences, around half seen once. Sequenced sample: sorted CD4+, CD8+, or CD8+CD57+ T cells (not recorded which) from PBMCs. V is TRBV14 and J is TRBJ2-7, with 9 bases that match TRBD1. This receptor was identified in a human donor with aplastic anemia. CDR3 sequence: CASSQGRGQGYEQYF. In nucleotides, the CDR3 is TGTGCCAGCAGCCAAGGGCGGGGACAGGGTTACGAGCAGTACTTC. The variable domain in full, with the rest retrieved from reference TRBV14 and TRBJ2-7, is EAGVTQFPSHSVIEKGQTVTLRCDPISGHDNLYWYRRVMGKEIKFLLHFVKESKQDESGMPNNRFLAERTGGTYSTLKVQPAELEDSGVYFCASSQGRGQGYEQYFGPGTRLTVT.